This record covers a single T cell receptor beta chain. A few counts support this clone. It lacks a known antigen. No much larger clone exists at a distance of one base, and base qualities are not known. The junction shows trimming of 2 bases on V and 2 bases on J, and the gene matches do not reach 3 bases of it. CDR1 and CDR2 are read off the germline V gene as MNHEY and SVGAGI. The CDR3 holds 14 amino acids from the cysteine to the phenylalanine. CDR3 DNA is the only sequence kept; it has 42 bases, read in frame from the first base. This entry belongs to a study of cytomegalovirus exposure and HLA in healthy donors (dated by TCRdb to about 2017). In the study overall: According to an earlier analysis of around 600 of the donors, about 179 million T cells yielded roughly 110 million unique TCR beta sequences and approximately 300 Gb of sequence data. Around 330 gigabases of sequencing data and around 85 million unique TCR sequences made up an early release that covered 500 to 700 HLA-typed donors. Of the 350 to 400 genotyped donors, about 80% fell in the genetic ancestry cluster associated with self-reported Caucasian donors. The study aimed to test whether signatures of past pathogen exposure could be identified by cataloging public T cell receptors. Using immunosequencing, the study profiled T cell repertoires from 666 subjects and related those repertoires to cytomegalovirus serostatus. In addition to the first cohort of around 670 subjects, a separate validation cohort of 120 different subjects was used. To predict cytomegalovirus infection status, the study combined high-throughput TCR immunosequencing, statistical association of individual TCRs with disease status, and machine learning. In a later analysis, previously published TCR beta repertoires from 666 donors were re-analyzed and high-resolution HLA genotyping was added so that TCR occurrence patterns could be studied. In the later analysis, no new phenotypic data were used to find candidate immune exposures; instead, reliance was placed on TCR beta sequences and their occurrence across donors. In an earlier analysis of more than 550 of the donors, high-throughput TCR beta sequencing was used to judge whether each TCR beta V gene segment behaved as functional or pseudogenic. Donor age, sex, ethnicity and CMV serostatus were collected together with the repertoire data. Genome-wide SNP genotypes for about 60% of the roughly 670 donors were used in a later genetic analysis, which treated that subset as a discovery cohort. All discovery cohort repertoires had been generated using a single sequencing platform. Both class I and class II loci were covered by HLA typing, at four-digit resolution. The number of donors typed differed by locus, with roughly 620-640 for A, B, C, DRB1 and DQB1, over 500 for DQA1, approximately 580 for DPA1, and about 450 for DPB1. Five DR-DQ haplotypes were handled as single units for association and clustering, since linkage in the cohort was strong. Across under 500 genotyped donors of the cohort, an average of approximately 220,000 unique TCR beta nucleotide sequences per donor were sequenced, and approximately 17% of those sequences were non-productive.

Libraries came from the immunoSEQ multiplex PCR assay. For the multiplex PCR, a mixture combining 60 forward primers for TCR Vbeta segments and 13 reverse primers for TCR Jbeta segments was used. The CDR3 region of rearranged TCR beta genes was amplified from genomic DNA by a multiplex PCR assay. Amplified TCR beta libraries were sequenced as 87-base-pair reads on the Illumina HiSeq System. The original pipeline was this. A later analysis counted some 80 million unique TCR beta chains across the 500 to 850 repertoires, and 10 million to 12 million of these chains were shared by at least two donors. Raw reads were error-corrected and collapsed into unique sequences with a nearest-neighbor algorithm that merged closely related sequences to remove PCR and sequencing errors. Alignment of CDR3 sequences to IMGT reference sequences was used to assign V, D and J gene segments. For a sequence to be retained, a match of at least six nucleotides to both a V gene segment and a J gene segment was required. Rearrangements were classified as productive when the CDR3 lacked stop codons and remained in frame with V and J, and all other rearrangements were classified as non-productive. CDR3 was defined by IMGT convention, running from the second conserved V-encoded cysteine to the conserved J-encoded phenylalanine. In an earlier analysis of around 640 of the donors, sequences lacking an unambiguous match to a single V gene segment were excluded. In an earlier analysis of 587 of the donors, V segments were called functional above 56.7% productive rearrangements and were called segregating when the between-donor standard deviation exceeded 5%. A statistical classification framework was developed to diagnose cytomegalovirus status using the catalog of TCR beta chain sequences. A later analysis assigned V and J genes by comparing TCR nucleotide sequences with IMGT/GENE-DB human TR gene sequences. A later analysis assigned CDR3 sequences and most-parsimonious VDJ recombination scenarios with the TCRdist pipeline. In a later analysis, each TCR beta chain was defined by its CDR3 amino acid sequence together with its V-gene family, and reads without a unique V-gene family were excluded. To address suspected cross-contamination and a sequencing artifact, a later analysis removed approximately 600 highly shared, low-generation-probability nucleotide sequences. A later analysis calculated a clonal expansion index for each public chain from normalized within-repertoire ranks of inferred template counts. In a later analysis, generation probabilities were computed using a VDJ recombination model fitted to out-of-frame rearrangements, and the results were checked against IGoR. In a later analysis, TCR-TCR, TCR-HLA and TCR-CMV co-occurrence was scored with hypergeometric tests, and a repertoire-size bias correction was applied to TCR pairs. In a later analysis, false discovery rates were estimated by permuting HLA or CMV assignments 20 times. In a later analysis, co-occurring TCRs were grouped using DBSCAN, with TCRdist sequence similarity added in when clustering inside HLA-allele-positive subsets. Repertoires with fewer than 30,000 or more than 120,000 public chains were left out of co-occurrence clustering, as were about 5 repertoires with anomalous nucleotide sharing. The clones in this table, taken by TCRdb from immuneACCESS, are in-frame only. Not every clone is retained; where verified, under half of the shortfall comes from an unresolved V gene, and the cause of the rest is unknown. D and trimming were read from the DNA, whereas the V and J calls and clone size are those reported in that table. Recorded for this sample are around 40,000 clones; roughly 64% of them occurred a single time. The top ten clonotypes cover about 17% of the sample.

The cohort was made up of 666 healthy bone marrow donors. All cohort members were sampled while nominally healthy, although unrecorded immune exposures were likely present. The donor was CMV seropositive and was included in the group of 250 to 300 seropositive cohort members. Every donor gave a peripheral blood sample, and the peripheral blood mononuclear cells from that sample were used for TCR beta sequencing. Genomic DNA extraction from the blood cell samples was performed with the Qiagen DNeasy Blood Extraction Kit. Overall study results and their limits: A later analysis associated around 16,000 TCR beta sequences with specific HLA alleles at a false discovery rate of 0.05. A further reported finding was that TCR beta sequences accurately predicted the HLA-A and HLA-B alleles for most subjects in the first cohort. In a later analysis, HLA-associated TCR beta chains showed more clonal expansion and lower generation probabilities than non-associated chains that were equally common. HLA typing was unavailable for some donors at each locus, so association tests used only the typed subset. A total of 150 to 200 TCR beta chains were listed by the study as associated with cytomegalovirus. An association between a missense DCLRE1C variant and V-gene and J-gene trimming of TCR beta chains was found in a later genetic analysis and replicated in an independent cohort. According to a later genetic analysis, donors in an Asian-associated ancestry cluster had fewer N-insertions in productive TCRs than the approximately 630-donor mean. Correlated functional status among segregating V segments might be attributable to linkage disequilibrium, but an unknown experimental factor could not be ruled out. The authors suggested that the approach could potentially be generalized to other disease states and immunological phenotypes. In a later analysis, the rate of TCR association differed among HLA loci, with DRB1 alleles having the most associated TCRs and HLA-C alleles having the fewest. A cluster of highly shared sequence variants was judged likely to represent a technical artifact of the sequencing pipeline. When HLA alleles, especially DR and DQ, strongly co-occurred, attributing TCR associations to individual alleles was difficult. Roughly uniform sequencing depth across donors was assumed in presence/absence analyses, although this assumption may not hold. Cytomegalovirus status was reported to be diagnosed by the classifier with high specificity and sensitivity in both the original and validation cohorts. A few of the identified cytomegalovirus-associated TCR beta chains were confirmed in vitro to be specific for cytomegalovirus antigens. Because counts were too low, 15 or so rarely observed V segments, including chromosome 9 orphons, were excluded from the earlier analysis of under 650 of the donors. Because the 87-base-pair reads could not distinguish some IMGT-functional V segments, including TRBV6-2 and TRBV6-3, those segments were excluded. In this cohort, only TCR beta chains were sequenced, and detectable features were limited by the absence of alpha or paired-chain data. In an earlier analysis of around 600 of the donors, most TCR beta V segments appeared in productive rearrangements about 90% or about 30% of the time, broadly matching IMGT annotations. Immune exposure information for the cohort was limited to CMV serostatus. According to a later analysis, parvovirus B19, influenza, CMV and Epstein-Barr virus appeared linked to several top co-occurrence clusters. A later analysis found that most CMV-associated TCR beta chains appeared HLA-restricted, with HLA associations seemingly driven largely by CMV exposure. Across donors, most TCR sequences were observed very rarely, whereas some public TCRs were present in many individuals.

This TCR was sampled from a man in his fifties in good health and CMV-seropositive. This chain joins TRBV6-5 to TRBJ2-7; TRBD1 fits 7 bases in the junction. Sequences were obtained from PBMCs. Read as DNA, the sequence is TGTGCCAGCAGTTACGGGGGACAGACCTACGAGCAGTACTTC. Translated, this gives CASSYGGQTYEQYF.